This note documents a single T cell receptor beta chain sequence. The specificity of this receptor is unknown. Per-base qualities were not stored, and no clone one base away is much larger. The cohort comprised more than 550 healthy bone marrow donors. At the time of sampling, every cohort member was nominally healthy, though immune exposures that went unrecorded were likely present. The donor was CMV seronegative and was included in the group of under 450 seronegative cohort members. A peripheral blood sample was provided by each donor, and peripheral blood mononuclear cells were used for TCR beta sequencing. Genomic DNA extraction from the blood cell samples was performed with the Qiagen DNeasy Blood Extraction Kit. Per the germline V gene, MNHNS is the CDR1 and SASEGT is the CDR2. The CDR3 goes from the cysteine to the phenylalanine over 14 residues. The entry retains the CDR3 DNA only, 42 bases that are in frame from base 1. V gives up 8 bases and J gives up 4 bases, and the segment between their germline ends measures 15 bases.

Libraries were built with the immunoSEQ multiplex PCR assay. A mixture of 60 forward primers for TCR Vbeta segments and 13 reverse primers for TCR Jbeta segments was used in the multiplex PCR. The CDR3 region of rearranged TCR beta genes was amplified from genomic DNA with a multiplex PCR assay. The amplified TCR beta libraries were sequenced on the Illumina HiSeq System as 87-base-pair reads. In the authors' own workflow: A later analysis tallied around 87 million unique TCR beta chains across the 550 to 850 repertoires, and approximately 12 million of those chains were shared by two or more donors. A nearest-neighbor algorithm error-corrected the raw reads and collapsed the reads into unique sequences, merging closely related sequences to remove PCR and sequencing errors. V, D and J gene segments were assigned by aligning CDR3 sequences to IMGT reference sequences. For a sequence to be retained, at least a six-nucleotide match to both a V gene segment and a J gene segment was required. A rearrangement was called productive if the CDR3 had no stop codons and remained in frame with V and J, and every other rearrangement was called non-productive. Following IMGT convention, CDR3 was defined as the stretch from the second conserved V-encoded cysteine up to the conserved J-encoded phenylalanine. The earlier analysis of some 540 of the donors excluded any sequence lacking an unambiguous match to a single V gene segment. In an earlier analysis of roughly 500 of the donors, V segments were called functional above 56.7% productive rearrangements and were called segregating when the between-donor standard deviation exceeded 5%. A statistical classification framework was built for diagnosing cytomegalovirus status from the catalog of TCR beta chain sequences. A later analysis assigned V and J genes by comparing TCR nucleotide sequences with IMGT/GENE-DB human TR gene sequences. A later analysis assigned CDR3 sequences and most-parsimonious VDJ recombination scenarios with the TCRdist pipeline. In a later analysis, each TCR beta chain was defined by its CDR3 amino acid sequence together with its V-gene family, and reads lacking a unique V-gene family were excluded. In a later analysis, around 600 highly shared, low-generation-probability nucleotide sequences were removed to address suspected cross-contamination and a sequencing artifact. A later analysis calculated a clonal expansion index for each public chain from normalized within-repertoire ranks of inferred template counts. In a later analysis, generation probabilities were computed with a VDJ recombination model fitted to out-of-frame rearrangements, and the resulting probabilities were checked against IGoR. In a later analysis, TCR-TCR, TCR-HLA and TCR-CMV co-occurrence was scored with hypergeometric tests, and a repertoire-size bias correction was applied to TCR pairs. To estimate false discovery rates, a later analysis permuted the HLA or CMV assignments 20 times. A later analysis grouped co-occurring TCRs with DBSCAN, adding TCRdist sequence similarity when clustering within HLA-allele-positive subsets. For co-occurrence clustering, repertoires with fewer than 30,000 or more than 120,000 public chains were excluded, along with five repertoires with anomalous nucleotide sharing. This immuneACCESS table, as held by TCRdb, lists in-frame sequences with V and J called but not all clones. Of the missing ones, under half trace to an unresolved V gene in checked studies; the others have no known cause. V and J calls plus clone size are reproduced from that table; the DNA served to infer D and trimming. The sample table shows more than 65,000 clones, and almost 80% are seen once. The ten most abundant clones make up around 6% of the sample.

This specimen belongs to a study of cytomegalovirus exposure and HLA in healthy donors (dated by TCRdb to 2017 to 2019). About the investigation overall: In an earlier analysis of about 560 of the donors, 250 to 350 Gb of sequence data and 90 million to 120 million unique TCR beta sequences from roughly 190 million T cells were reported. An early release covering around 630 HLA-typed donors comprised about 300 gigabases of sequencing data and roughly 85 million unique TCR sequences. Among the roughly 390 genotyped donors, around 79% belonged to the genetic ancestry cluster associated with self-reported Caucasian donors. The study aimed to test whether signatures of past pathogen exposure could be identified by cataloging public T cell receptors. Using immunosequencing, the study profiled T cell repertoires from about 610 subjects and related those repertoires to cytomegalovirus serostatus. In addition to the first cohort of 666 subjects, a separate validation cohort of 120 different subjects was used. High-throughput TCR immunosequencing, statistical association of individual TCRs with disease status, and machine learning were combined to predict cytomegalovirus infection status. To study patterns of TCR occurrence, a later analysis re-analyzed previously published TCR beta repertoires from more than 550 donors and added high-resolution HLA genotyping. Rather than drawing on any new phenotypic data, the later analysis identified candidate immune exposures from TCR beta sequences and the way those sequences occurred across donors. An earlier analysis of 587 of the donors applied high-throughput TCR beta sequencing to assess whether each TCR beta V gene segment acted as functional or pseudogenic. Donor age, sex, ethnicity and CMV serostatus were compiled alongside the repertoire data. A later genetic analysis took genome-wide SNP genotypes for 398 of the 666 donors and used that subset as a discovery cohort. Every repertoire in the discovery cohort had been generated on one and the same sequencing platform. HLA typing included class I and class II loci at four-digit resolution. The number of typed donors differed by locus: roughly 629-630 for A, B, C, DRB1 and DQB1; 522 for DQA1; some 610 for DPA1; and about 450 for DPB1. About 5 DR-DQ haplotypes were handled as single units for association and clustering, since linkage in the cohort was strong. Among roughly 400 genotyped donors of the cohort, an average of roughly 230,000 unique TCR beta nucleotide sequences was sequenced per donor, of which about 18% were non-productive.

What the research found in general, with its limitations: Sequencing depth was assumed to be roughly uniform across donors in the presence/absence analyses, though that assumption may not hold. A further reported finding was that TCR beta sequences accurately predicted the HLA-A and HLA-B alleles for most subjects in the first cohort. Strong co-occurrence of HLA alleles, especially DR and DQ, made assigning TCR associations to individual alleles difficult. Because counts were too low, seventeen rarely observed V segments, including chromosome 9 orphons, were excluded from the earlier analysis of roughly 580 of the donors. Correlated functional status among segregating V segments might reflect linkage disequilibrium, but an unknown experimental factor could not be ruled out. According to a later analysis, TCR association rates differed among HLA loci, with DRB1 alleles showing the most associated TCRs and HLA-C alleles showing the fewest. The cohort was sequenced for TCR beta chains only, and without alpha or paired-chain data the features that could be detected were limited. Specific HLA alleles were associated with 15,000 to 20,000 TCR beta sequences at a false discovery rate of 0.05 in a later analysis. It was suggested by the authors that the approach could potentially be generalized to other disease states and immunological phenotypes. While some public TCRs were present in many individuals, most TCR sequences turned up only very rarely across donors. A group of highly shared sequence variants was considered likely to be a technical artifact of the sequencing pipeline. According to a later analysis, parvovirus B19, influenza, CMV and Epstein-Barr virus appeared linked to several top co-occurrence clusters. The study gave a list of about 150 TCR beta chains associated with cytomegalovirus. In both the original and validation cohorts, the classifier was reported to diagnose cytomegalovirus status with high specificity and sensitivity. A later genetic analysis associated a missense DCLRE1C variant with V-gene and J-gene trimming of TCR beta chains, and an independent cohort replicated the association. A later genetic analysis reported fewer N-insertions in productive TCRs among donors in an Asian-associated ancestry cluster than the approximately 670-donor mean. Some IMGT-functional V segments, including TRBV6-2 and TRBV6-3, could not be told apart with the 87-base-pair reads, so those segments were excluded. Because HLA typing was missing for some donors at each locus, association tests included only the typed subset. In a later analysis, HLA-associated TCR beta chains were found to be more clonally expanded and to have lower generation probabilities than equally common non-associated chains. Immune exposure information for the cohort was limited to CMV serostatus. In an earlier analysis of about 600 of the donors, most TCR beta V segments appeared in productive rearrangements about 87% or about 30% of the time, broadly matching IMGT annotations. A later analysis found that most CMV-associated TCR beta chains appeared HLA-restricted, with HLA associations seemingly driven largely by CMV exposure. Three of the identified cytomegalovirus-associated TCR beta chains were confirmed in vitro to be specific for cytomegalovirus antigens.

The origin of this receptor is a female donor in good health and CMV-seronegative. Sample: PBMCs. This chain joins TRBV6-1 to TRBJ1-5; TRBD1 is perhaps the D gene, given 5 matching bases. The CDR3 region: CASWGEEGNQPQHF. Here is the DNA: TGTGCCAGCTGGGGCGAGGAAGGGAATCAGCCCCAGCATTTT.